In its sample, the clone carrying this T cell receptor (beta chain) was seen many times. With TRAV- and TRBV-specific primers, first-strand cDNA was made, covering the alpha and beta chains. The authors ran 20 PCR cycles to amplify TCRs with a constant-region primer and V-primer adapter. mRNA, once isolated, was amplified by in vitro transcription. TCRdb analysed the reads with MiXCR anew, one entry per CDR3 protein. The table has around 100,000 distinct CDR3 sequences, about 20% seen once; the top ten hold over 4%. This sample is drawn from a study of low-dose radiotherapy and immunotherapy resistance in tumors. The length of the CDR3 is 14 residues. The V gene lost 3 bases and the J gene lost 3 bases, with 10 bases spanning the gap. CDR1 is SGHAT and CDR2 is FQNNGV in the germline V gene. Time point of the sample: after trial treatment. The treatment: LDRT plus nivolumab, ipilimumab, low-dose cyclophosphamide and aspirin (RACIN trial).

Material: PBMCs, obtained after low-dose radiotherapy plus immunotherapy. The sequence derives from a male donor with prostate cancer. V usage is TRBV11-2 and J usage is TRBJ2-3; D remains ambiguous. Here the CDR3 reads CASSFNRLTDTQYF. CDR3 coding DNA: TGTGCCAGCAGCTTCAACAGATTGACAGATACGCAGTATTTT.